The 9 T cell receptor beta chains listed next were all sequenced from one sample in a study of neurological immune-mediated disorders (dated by TCRdb to the late 2010s). The sample's time point, from its label and the paper: longitudinal time-point 2. Library preparation employed 5' RACE. Instrument on record: Illumina HiSeq 2500. TCRdb trimmed the raw reads at Q25, called clones with MiXCR and kept productive beta chains. Here each entry gathers all rows of one CDR3 protein and keeps the most common genes and DNA. The sample profile shows about 80,000 distinct CDR3 sequences; more than 5% of them were found once. The ten largest clones capture roughly 7.9% of the sample. The sample taken for sequencing was PBMCs. These receptors were collected from a woman aged 60-75 years with multiple sclerosis.

This clonotype was picked up many times. This chain links TRBV7-9 with TRBJ1-5, with D perhaps TRBD1 (6 bases). CDR3 length equals 17 residues. V was cut by 5 bases and J by 5 bases, with 22 bases left in between. The germline CDR1 and CDR2 sequences are SEHNR and FQNEAQ (reference sequence). In DNA, the CDR3 is TGTGCCAGCAGCCTAGACAGGAGGGGAGTTTTCGATCAGCCCCAGCATTTT. Translating gives CASSLDRRGVFDQPQHF.

In this sample, this clonotype turned up many times. This rearrangement joins TRBV24-1 to TRBJ2-5; 10 bases agree with TRBD2. Germline CDR1 is KGHDR and CDR2 is SFDVKD. Trimming removed 7 bases from V and 2 bases from J; junction bases left unmatched: 6. The CDR3 has 15 amino acids. CDR3 protein: CATSIAGGGQETQYF. CDR3 coding DNA: TGTGCCACCAGCATAGCGGGGGGCGGACAAGAGACCCAGTACTTC.

This clonotype was seen many times. The chain carries TRBV11-2 and TRBJ1-1, with 8 bases lining up with TRBD1. The CDR3 contains 15 residues. Germline CDR1 SGHAT, CDR2 FQNNGV. With V trimmed by 5 bases and J by 0 bases, 5 bases remained unmatched. CDR3 region: CASSPRTGLNTEAFF. The CDR3 DNA follows: TGTGCCAGCAGCCCTCGGACAGGGCTGAACACTGAAGCTTTCTTT.

This clonotype has ten or more counts. The chain uses TRBV20-1 and TRBJ1-6; D gene ambiguous. The CDR3 is made up of 14 amino acids. The germline V gene encodes CDR1 DFQATT and CDR2 SNEGSKA (reference sequence). V lost 6 bases and J 7 bases, leaving 16 bases between the germline ends. CDR3: CSAPLGSENSPLHF. As DNA, the CDR3 is TGCAGTGCCCCCCTAGGGTCAGAGAATTCACCCCTCCACTTT.

This clonotype was seen ten or more times. The gene calls are TRBV5-1 and TRBJ2-2; D is possibly TRBD1 (6 bases). Germline assignment: CDR1 SGHRS and CDR2 YFSETQ. Trimming removed 2 bases from V and 7 bases from J, with 9 bases in between. The CDR3 has 13 amino acids. CDR3 loop: CASSFRGGGELFF. The DNA of the CDR3 is TGCGCCAGCAGCTTCAGGGGTGGCGGGGAGCTGTTTTTT. Full variable domain (rest looked up from reference TRBV5-1 and TRBJ2-2): KAGVTQTPRYLIKTRGQQVTLSCSPISGHRSVSWYQQTPGQGLQFLFEYFSETQRNKGNFPGRFSGRQFSNSRSEMNVSTLELGDSALYLCASSFRGGGELFFGEGSRLTVL.

Many counts were recorded for this clonotype. At one end the junction does not follow the germline gene, possibly because of a read error. The gene calls are TRBV5-8 and TRBJ1-1; D gene unclear. Germline V gene sequence: CDR1 SGHTS, CDR2 YDEGEE. The CDR3 is made up of 13 amino acids. The CDR3 region has the DNA TGTGCCAGCAGCTTGGCGTCGAACGCTGAAGCTTTCTTT. Translating it yields CASSLASNAEAFF.

This clonotype was seen many times. The V call is TRBV5-1, the J call TRBJ1-2; the D is unclear. The CDR3 contains 13 residues. Germline V CDR1 and CDR2: SGHRS, YFSETQ. Deletions cut 0 bases from V and 7 bases from J, with 10 bases between. CDR3 protein: CASSLDAGVGYTF. The CDR3 region has the DNA TGCGCCAGCAGCTTGGATGCCGGGGTTGGCTACACCTTC.

This clonotype was counted many times. The gene calls are TRBV7-2 and TRBJ2-1, with D hard to call. V was cut by 0 bases and J by 7 bases, with 13 bases left in between. The CDR3 sequence is 15 residues long. Germline V lookup: CDR1 SGHTA, CDR2 FQGNSA. CDR3 protein: CASSLAGSGWNEQFF. CDR3 bases: TGTGCCAGCAGCTTAGCTGGGTCAGGTTGGAATGAGCAGTTCTTC.

The rearrangement uses TRBV7-6 and TRBJ2-7; D is possibly TRBD2 (7 bases). Germline CDR1 and CDR2: SGHVS and FNYEAQ. The CDR3 runs 14 residues. Between the trimmed V and J ends, which lost 8 bases and 2 bases, there was a span of 16 bases. Here the CDR3 reads CASANREGAYEQYF. Written as DNA, the CDR3 is TGTGCCAGCGCAAACAGGGAGGGAGCCTACGAGCAGTACTTC.